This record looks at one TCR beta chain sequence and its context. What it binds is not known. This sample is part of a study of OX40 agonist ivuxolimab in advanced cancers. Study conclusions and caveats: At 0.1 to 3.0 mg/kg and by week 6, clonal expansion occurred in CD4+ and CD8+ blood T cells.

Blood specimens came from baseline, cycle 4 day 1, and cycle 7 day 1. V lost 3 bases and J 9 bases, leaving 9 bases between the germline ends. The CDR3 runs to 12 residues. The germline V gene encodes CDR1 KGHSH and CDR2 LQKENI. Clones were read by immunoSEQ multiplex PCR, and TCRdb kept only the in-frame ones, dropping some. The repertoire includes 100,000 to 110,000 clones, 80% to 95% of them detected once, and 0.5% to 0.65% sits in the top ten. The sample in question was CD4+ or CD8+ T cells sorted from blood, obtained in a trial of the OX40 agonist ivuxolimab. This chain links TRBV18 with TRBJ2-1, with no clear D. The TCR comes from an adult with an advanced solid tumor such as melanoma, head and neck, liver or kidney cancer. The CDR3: CASSPLAREQFF. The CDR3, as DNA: TGTGCCAGCTCACCGTTAGCTCGTGAGCAGTTCTTC.